Listed here are 26 T cell receptor beta chains from one sample, sequenced in a study of T cell responses to AZD1222 COVID-19 vaccine. Assay: immunoSEQ multiplex PCR; the TCRdb copy retains only in-frame clones and omits some. The sample lists approximately 92,000 clones; around 90% were seen once. Here the sequenced sample was peripheral blood, taken on day 0 of AZD1222 vaccination. Receptor source: an adult in good health.

The chain recombines TRBV6-5 with TRBJ2-5; D perhaps matches TRBD2 (7 bases). Trimming cost V 7 bases and J 4 bases, with 16 bases left between them. The CDR3 runs to 14 residues. Germline V CDR1 and CDR2: MNHEY, SVGAGI. CDR3 sequence: CASTHAGGPETQYF. The CDR3 region has the DNA TGTGCCAGCACCCACGCCGGGGGGCCAGAGACCCAGTACTTC.

As DNA, the CDR3 is TGTGCCAGCAGTTTGGTTAGGTCCACTGAAGCTTTCTTT. Amino acids: CASSLVRSTEAFF. The J gene is TRBJ1-1, the V gene TRBV12-3 or TRBV12-4, with D hard to call. The CDR3 spans 13 residues. Trimming removed 3 bases at V and 4 bases at J, with 9 bases between.

On this clone itself: Its ends do not fully match the called genes, so a read error is possible. The rearrangement links TRBV6-1 to TRBJ1-1; no clear D. This CDR3 region has 13 residues. Germline V gene data show CDR1 as MNHNS and CDR2 as SASEGT. CDR3: CASIELGNTEAFF. The CDR3, as DNA: TGTGCCAGCATTGAATTAGGAAACACTGAAGCTTTCTTT.

The gene calls are TRBV30 and TRBJ1-3; D call uncertain. The V gene lost 3 bases and the J gene lost 1 base, with 13 bases spanning the gap. The CDR3 runs to 15 residues. The germline V gene encodes CDR1 GTSNPN and CDR2 SVGIG (reference sequence). CDR3 protein: CAWSHGRESGNTIYF. The CDR3 bases are TGTGCCTGGAGCCATGGGCGGGAGTCTGGAAACACCATATATTTT.

The chain carries TRBV18 and TRBJ1-1, with unresolved D. The V gene lost 6 bases and the J gene lost 4 bases, with 12 bases spanning the gap. From germline, CDR1 is KGHSH and CDR2 LQKENI. The CDR3 sequence is 13 residues long. CDR3 nucleotide sequence: TGTGCCAGCTCTCAGTGGGGTGGCACTGAAGCTTTCTTT. It yields the protein CASSQWGGTEAFF.

This clone was recorded once. This chain links TRBV9 with TRBJ1-1; 9 bases match TRBD1. The CDR3 covers 14 residues. V was pared by 0 bases and J by 10 bases, with 7 bases of the junction left unmatched. The germline CDR1 and CDR2 sequences are SGDLS and YYNGEE. The CDR3 DNA sequence: TGTGCCAGCAGCGTAGCCGTCGAGACAGGGGGAGCTTTCTTT. Protein: CASSVAVETGGAFF. The full variable domain, in which reference TRBV9 and TRBJ1-1 provide the parts outside the CDR3, is DSGVTQTPKHLITATGQRVTLRCSPRSGDLSVYWYQQSLDQGLQFLIQYYNGEERAKGNILERFSAQQFPDLHSELNLSSLELGDSALYFCASSVAVETGGAFFGQGTRLTVV.

This clone came up once. The chain employs TRBV5-5 and TRBJ1-5; TRBD1 might be the D (5 bases). CDR1 and CDR2 from the germline V gene are SGHKS and YYEKEE (reference sequence). Deletions cut 1 base from V and 1 base from J, with 15 bases between. The length of the CDR3 is 17 residues. The CDR3 nucleotides are TGTGCCAGCAGCTTGTCTTGGCCGGGGGTCAGCAATCAGCCCCAGCATTTT. This gives the protein CASSLSWPGVSNQPQHF.

This chain joins TRBV6-5 and TRBJ2-7, with D possibly being TRBD2 (6 bases). Trimming removed 2 bases from V and 1 base from J, with 12 bases in between. Germline V gives CDR1 MNHEY, CDR2 SVGAGI. This CDR3 contains 15 residues. This chain's CDR3 is CASSYMAGSSYEQYF. CDR3 nucleotides: TGTGCCAGCAGTTACATGGCGGGGTCTTCCTACGAGCAGTACTTC.

The chain has TRBV2 and TRBJ1-5, with 8 nucleotides matching TRBD1. Trimming at V came to 6 bases and at J to 4 bases, leaving 8 bases not matched to a gene. The CDR3 is 15 residues long. Germline V gene lookup returns CDR1 SNHLY and CDR2 FYNNEI. CDR3 in DNA: TGTGCCAGCAGGGAGGGAGGACAGGGAAATCAGCCCCAGCATTTT. Amino acid sequence: CASREGGQGNQPQHF.

The chain has TRBV7-8 and TRBJ1-2; no definite D call. The V end lost 1 base, the J end lost 7 bases, and 10 bases lay between the germline ends. Germline V gene sequence: CDR1 SGHVS, CDR2 FQNEAQ. The CDR3 covers 13 residues. In DNA, the CDR3 is TGTGCCAGCAGCTTAGAGCCCTCACGTGGCTACACCTTC. Its translation: CASSLEPSRGYTF.

The gene calls are TRBV2 and TRBJ1-5, with TRBD1 identical over 7 bases. CDR3 length equals 14 residues. Losses at the gene ends were 6 bases for V and 2 bases for J; bases not matched to a gene: 4. The germline V gene encodes CDR1 SNHLY and CDR2 FYNNEI. CDR3 bases: TGTGCCAGCAGCCAGGGGGATGGCAATCAGCCCCAGCATTTT. Encoded protein: CASSQGDGNQPQHF. The whole variable domain, remainder taken from reference TRBV2 and TRBJ1-5, is EPEVTQTPSHQVTQMGQEVILRCVPISNHLYFYWYRQILGQKVEFLVSFYNNEISEKSEIFDDQFSVERPDGSNFTLKIRSTKLEDSAMYFCASSQGDGNQPQHFGDGTRLSIL.

Only one count was recorded for this clone. The chain links TRBV7-9 to TRBJ1-3; D is uncertain. CDR1 is SEHNR and CDR2 is FQNEAQ in the germline V gene (reference sequence). V was shortened by 1 base and J by 0 bases, with 13 bases between the two germline ends. The CDR3 totals 17 residues. This chain's CDR3 is CASSLDLGLYSGNTIYF. In DNA, the CDR3 is TGTGCCAGCAGCTTAGACTTGGGGTTGTACTCTGGAAACACCATATATTTT. Variable domain in full (rest from reference TRBV7-9 and TRBJ1-3): DTGVSQNPRHKITKRGQNVTFRCDPISEHNRLYWYRQTLGQGPEFLTYFQNEAQLEKSRLLSDRFSAERPKGSFSTLEIQRTEQGDSAMYLCASSLDLGLYSGNTIYFGEGSWLTVV.

This sequence joins TRBV19 and TRBJ1-2; D may be TRBD1 (6 bases). Trimming shortened V by 0 bases and J by 5 bases, and 13 bases separated the two germline ends. The CDR3 sequence is 15 residues long. Germline CDR1 reads LNHDA; CDR2 reads SQIVND (reference sequence). The CDR3: CASSIEGSGAYGYTF. CDR3 DNA: TGTGCCAGTAGTATAGAGGGGTCGGGGGCGTATGGCTACACCTTC.

The V gene is TRBV5-8, the J gene TRBJ2-1; D remains unclear. CDR1 and CDR2 (germline): SGHTS, YDEGEE. This CDR3 has 16 residues. V lost 2 bases, J lost 4 bases, and 16 bases lay in between. CDR3 residues: CASSLVVSWAYNEQFF. The CDR3 nucleotides read TGTGCCAGCAGCTTAGTGGTCAGTTGGGCATACAATGAGCAGTTCTTC.

The chain combines TRBV7-9 with TRBJ2-5; tentatively, D is TRBD1 or TRBD2 (5 bases each). The V and J ends lost 5 bases and 4 bases respectively, with 14 bases between them. This CDR3 is built from 14 residues. Germline V CDR1 and CDR2: SEHNR, FQNEAQ (reference sequence). The DNA for the CDR3 is TGTGCCAGCAGCCGGGGCTCCTGGGGAGAGACCCAGTACTTC. It codes for CASSRGSWGETQYF.

The chain links TRBV30 to TRBJ1-2, with D possibly matching TRBD1 (6 bases). The CDR3 is 13 residues long. The V and J ends lost 2 bases and 8 bases respectively, with 15 bases between them. Germline-derived CDR1 and CDR2 are GTSNPN and SVGIG (reference sequence). CDR3 DNA: TGTGCCTGGAGTAACGTAGCAGGGGACGGCTACACCTTC. Its protein is CAWSNVAGDGYTF.

In regard to this clone: Mismatch with germline at one junction end may stem from a read error. The V and J genes are TRBV6-1 and TRBJ2-1; 10 nucleotides line up with TRBD2. CDR1 is MNHNS, CDR2 SASEGT, per germline. The CDR3 has 15 amino acids. CDR3 sequence: CASREAGGSYNEQFF. The CDR3 DNA reads TGTGCCAGCAGGGAAGCGGGAGGGTCCTACAATGAGCAGTTCTTC.

In the case of this clone: At one end the junction does not follow the germline gene, possibly because of a read error. J is TRBJ2-2 and V is TRBV7-7; 7 bases agree with TRBD1. The CDR3 is 14 residues long. Germline CDR1 is SSHAT and CDR2 is FNYEAQ (reference sequence). CDR3 sequence reads: CASSLLQGTGELFF. CDR3 coding DNA: TGTGCTAGCAGCCTACTACAGGGGACCGGGGAGCTGTTTTTT. Full variable domain (remainder filled in from reference TRBV7-7 and TRBJ2-2): GAGVSQSPRYKVTKRGQDVTLRCDPISSHATLYWYQQALGQGPEFLTYFNYEAQPDKSGLPSDRFSAERPEGSISTLTIQRTEQRDSAMYRCASSLLQGTGELFFGEGSRLTVL.

J is TRBJ1-2 and V is TRBV12-3 or TRBV12-4, with 8 bases lining up with TRBD1. The CDR3 totals 13 residues. V was clipped by 6 bases and J by 5 bases; unmatched bases: 5. In DNA, the CDR3 is TGTGCCAGCAGACCTGGACAGGGTTATGGCTACACCTTC. It codes for CASRPGQGYGYTF.

This clone was found a few times. The gene calls are TRBV27 and TRBJ2-2; TRBD2 might be the D (6 bases). CDR3 size: 16 residues. Germline CDR1 is MNHEY and CDR2 is SMNVEV (reference sequence). V shed 3 bases and J shed 2 bases, with 13 bases lying between them. CDR3 protein: CASSLIDGLNTGELFF. The DNA for the CDR3 is TGTGCCAGCAGTTTGATCGACGGACTAAACACCGGGGAGCTGTTTTTT.

The rearrangement uses TRBV6-5 and TRBJ1-5, with a possible D match to TRBD1 (5 bases). Germline V gene sequence: CDR1 MNHEY, CDR2 SVGAGI. The CDR3 is made up of 14 amino acids. The ends were cut back, 11 bases at V and 1 base at J, with 15 bases in the middle. The CDR3 DNA is TGTGCCGCTCAAGGGCAGGGAAGCAATCAGCCCCAGCATTTT. The encoded protein is CAAQGQGSNQPQHF.

The chain combines TRBV5-8 with TRBJ1-5; 7 nucleotides agree with TRBD1. The CDR3 contains 16 residues. Germline CDR1 is SGHTS and CDR2 is YDEGEE. V shed 5 bases, J shed 0 bases, and the junction held 8 bases outside the gene matches. The CDR3 DNA follows: TGTGCCAGCAGATTCGGACAGGATTATAGCAATCAGCCCCAGCATTTT. This translates into CASRFGQDYSNQPQHF.

J is TRBJ2-7 and V is TRBV27; D ambiguous. The CDR3 length is 13 residues. With 2 bases removed from V and 6 bases from J, the gap between germline ends came to 11 bases. Germline V gene lookup returns CDR1 MNHEY and CDR2 SMNVEV (reference sequence). CDR3 in DNA: TGTGCCAGCAGTTTAGGGCTAGATGTCGAGCAGTACTTC. Its protein product is CASSLGLDVEQYF.

This rearrangement joins TRBV12-5 to TRBJ2-1; possible D gene TRBD1, 5 bases. There are 15 residues in the CDR3. The V and J ends lost 5 bases and 2 bases respectively, with 13 bases between them. The germline V gene has CDR1 LGHNT and CDR2 FRNRAP. CDR3 coding DNA: TGTGCTAGTGGTCTCCCGAAGGGGACCTACAATGAGCAGTTCTTC. Its protein is CASGLPKGTYNEQFF.

This clone was picked up a small number of times. The rearrangement links TRBV7-9 to TRBJ1-1, with TRBD1 matching over 7 bases. CDR3 length equals 15 residues. The V segment lost 5 bases and the J segment 1 base; nucleotides outside the gene matches: 7. Germline-derived CDR1 and CDR2 are SEHNR and FQNEAQ (reference sequence). The CDR3 loop is CASSPETGTNTEAFF. The CDR3 region has the DNA TGTGCCAGCAGCCCAGAGACAGGGACGAACACTGAAGCTTTCTTT.

This clone was picked up a small number of times. The V and J genes are TRBV4-3 and TRBJ2-5, with 7 bases fitting TRBD2. With V trimmed by 1 base and J by 4 bases, 9 bases remained unmatched. This CDR3 contains 16 residues. The germline CDR1 and CDR2 sequences are LGHNA and YSLEER. The CDR3 is CASSQGGLAAGETQYF. The CDR3 DNA reads as TGCGCCAGCAGCCAAGGGGGTCTAGCGGCGGGAGAGACCCAGTACTTC.